This entry describes one T cell receptor beta chain. The data were produced by immunoSEQ multiplex PCR, yet TCRdb's version contains in-frame clones alone and is incomplete. Among some 270,000 clones listed, approximately 85% were seen once. This entry is derived from a study of blood T cell repertoires in COVID-19. Study summary: Spain, Italy and the United States supplied samples that represented acute and convalescent COVID-19. T cells, B-cell-depleted T cells, or PBMCs supplied cDNA or gDNA.

Those enrolled, adults aged about 18 to 89 years, came from fewer than 25 US areas. Per germline, CDR1 MNHEY and CDR2 SMNVEV (reference sequence). The CDR3 runs to 13 residues. Between the trimmed V and J ends, which lost 3 bases and 0 bases, there was a span of 5 bases. This TCR derives from a woman aged 50 to 65 with acute COVID-19. The sequencing sample was made of PBMCs or T cells enriched from blood (not recorded which). The rearrangement joins TRBV27 to TRBJ1-1, with D uncertain. The CDR3 sequence is CASSLSMNTEAFF. In nucleotides, the CDR3 is TGTGCCAGCAGTTTGTCAATGAACACTGAAGCTTTCTTT.